Listed below are T cell receptor beta chains from one sample, sequenced in a study of cytotoxic CD8 clonotypes in ibrutinib-treated CLL. The method was immunoSEQ multiplex PCR; TCRdb's version includes in-frame clones alone and lacks a portion of them. The table lists 40,000 or so clones, almost 70% of them singletons. The starting material was PBMCs, obtained after 12 months of ibrutinib treatment. The receptors were gathered from a human donor with chronic lymphocytic leukemia. The CDR3 runs from the conserved cysteine through the conserved F or W. A D gene is named only where the DNA matches it firmly. Size tells how often a clone was seen (once, few, many) or the class of an expanded clone, and some rows leave it out.

CDR3 DNA: TGTGCCAGCAGTTATAGTGTTACTGAAGCTTTCTTT; CDR3 protein: CASSYSVTEAFF; J gene: TRBJ1-1; D gene: NA; V gene: TRBV6-6; clone size: NA
CDR3 DNA: TGTGCCAGCAGCAAAGGGACAGGGAGCACTGAAGCTTTCTTT; CDR3 protein: CASSKGTGSTEAFF; J gene: TRBJ1-1; D gene: NA; V gene: TRBV21-1; clone size: NA
CDR3 DNA: TGTGCCAGCAGCTTAGTTATCGATACGCAGTATTTT; CDR3 protein: CASSLVIDTQYF; J gene: TRBJ2-3; D gene: NA; V gene: TRBV7-3; clone size: NA
CDR3 DNA: TGTGCCACCAGCAGAGATCAGCAAGAGACCCAGTACTTC; CDR3 protein: CATSRDQQETQYF; J gene: TRBJ2-5; D gene: NA; V gene: TRBV15; clone size: NA
CDR3 DNA: TGTGCCTGGACACCCCGGACTGAAGCTTTCTTT; CDR3 protein: CAWTPRTEAFF; J gene: TRBJ1-1; D gene: NA; V gene: TRBV30; clone size: NA
CDR3 DNA: TGCAGCGTAGACAGACAGCAAGAGACCCAGTACTTC; CDR3 protein: CSVDRQQETQYF; J gene: TRBJ2-5; D gene: NA; V gene: TRBV29-1; clone size: NA
CDR3 DNA: TGCGCCAGCAGCTCAGGGAGCACGACTAGCACAGATACGCAGTATTTT; CDR3 protein: CASSSGSTTSTDTQYF; J gene: TRBJ2-3; D gene: NA; V gene: TRBV5-1; clone size: few
CDR3 DNA: TGTGCCAGCAGTTTATGGGGACAGGGTGGAAGAGGCTACACCTTC; CDR3 protein: CASSLWGQGGRGYTF; J gene: TRBJ1-2; D gene: TRBD1; V gene: TRBV28; clone size: NA
CDR3 DNA: TGCAGTGCTGTGGGGAACACTGAAGCTTTCTTT; CDR3 protein: CSAVGNTEAFF; J gene: TRBJ1-1; D gene: NA; V gene: TRBV20-1; clone size: few
CDR3 DNA: TGTGCCAGCAGCCCCTGGGGGGGAGAGCGAGAGACCCAGTACTTC; CDR3 protein: CASSPWGGERETQYF; J gene: TRBJ2-5; D gene: TRBD2; V gene: TRBV6-5; clone size: NA
CDR3 DNA: TGTGCCAGCAGCTCGCGCCTCGAAGGGGCTGGAAACACCATATATTTT; CDR3 protein: CASSSRLEGAGNTIYF; J gene: TRBJ1-3; D gene: NA; V gene: TRBV9; clone size: NA
CDR3 DNA: TGCGCCAGCAGCATGGGTGGTAACACTGAAGCTTTCTTT; CDR3 protein: CASSMGGNTEAFF; J gene: TRBJ1-1; D gene: NA; V gene: TRBV5-1; clone size: NA
CDR3 DNA: TGCGCCAGCAGCTTGGGACAGGGTTTTTATACTAATGAAAAACTGTTTTTT; CDR3 protein: CASSLGQGFYTNEKLFF; J gene: TRBJ1-4; D gene: TRBD1; V gene: TRBV5-1; clone size: NA
CDR3 DNA: TGTGCCAGCAGCCCAGGGACAGGGGCGGCGGAAGAGACCCAGTACTTC; CDR3 protein: CASSPGTGAAEETQYF; J gene: TRBJ2-5; D gene: TRBD1; V gene: TRBV14; clone size: NA
CDR3 DNA: TGTGCCAGCAGTTCTCCCGGGACTCAGACCCAGTACTTC; CDR3 protein: CASSSPGTQTQYF; J gene: TRBJ2-5; D gene: NA; V gene: TRBV28; clone size: NA
CDR3 DNA: TGTGCCAGCAGTTCCCCCGGAAACACCATATATTTT; CDR3 protein: CASSSPGNTIYF; J gene: TRBJ1-3; D gene: NA; V gene: TRBV28; clone size: few
CDR3 DNA: TGTGCCAGCAGGGGGCCGGACCGGGCCTACGAGCAGTACTTC; CDR3 protein: CASRGPDRAYEQYF; J gene: TRBJ2-7; D gene: NA; V gene: TRBV2; clone size: NA
CDR3 DNA: TGTGCCAGCAGCCTAGGTTTGTTGGTTCAGCCCCAGCATTTT; CDR3 protein: CASSLGLLVQPQHF; J gene: TRBJ1-5; D gene: NA; V gene: TRBV7-8; clone size: few
CDR3 DNA: TGCAGCGTTACAAGGAGCTCCTACAATGAGCAGTTCTTC; CDR3 protein: CSVTRSSYNEQFF; J gene: TRBJ2-1; D gene: NA; V gene: TRBV29-1; clone size: NA
CDR3 DNA: TGTGCCACCAGGACAGGGAGGAATGAGCAGTTCTTC; CDR3 protein: CATRTGRNEQFF; J gene: TRBJ2-1; D gene: TRBD1; V gene: TRBV19; clone size: NA
CDR3 DNA: TGCGCCAGCAGCGAAGGACTATCCCTTAATGAGCAGTTCTTC; CDR3 protein: CASSEGLSLNEQFF; J gene: TRBJ2-1; D gene: NA; V gene: TRBV5-1; clone size: NA
CDR3 DNA: TGTGCCTGGAGTGTAAGCATGACCGGCACTGAAGCTTTCTTT; CDR3 protein: CAWSVSMTGTEAFF; J gene: TRBJ1-1; D gene: NA; V gene: TRBV30; clone size: NA